This is a list of T cell receptor beta chains from one sample in a study of control samples from healthy donors and cancer patients. TCRdb's table, derived via immunoSEQ multiplex PCR, lists solely in-frame clones and lacks some. The table has almost 85,000 clones, approximately 94% seen once; the top ten hold around 5%. The source material was blood. The receptors originated from a woman in her late teens or twenties in good health. The CDR3 runs from the conserved cysteine through the conserved F or W. D genes are given only for firm matches. Size is omitted from some rows. Given values are once, few, many or a class for expanded clones.

NA	NA	TRBV7-9	TRBJ2-3	CASSLANPDTQYF	TGTGCCAGCAGCTTAGCTAACCCAGATACGCAGTATTTT
TRBD1	NA	TRBV24-1	TRBJ1-2	CATSESGGDGYTF	TGTGCCACCAGTGAATCAGGGGGAGATGGCTACACCTTC
NA	NA	TRBV28	TRBJ2-7	CASTPRGTGRVEQYF	TGTGCCAGCACCCCACGGGGAACCGGGAGAGTCGAGCAGTACTTC
NA	NA	TRBV6-2/TRBV6-3	TRBJ1-1	CASSYSVIWKNTEAFF	TGTGCCAGCAGTTACTCGGTCATATGGAAGAACACTGAAGCTTTCTTT
NA	NA	TRBV15	TRBJ2-3	CATSTRTGTDTQYF	TGTGCCACCAGCACCAGGACGGGTACAGATACGCAGTATTTT
TRBD1	once	TRBV7-8	TRBJ1-5	CASSLSGQINQPQHF	TGTGCCAGCAGCTTATCGGGACAGATCAATCAGCCCCAGCATTTT
NA	NA	TRBV7-2	TRBJ2-1	CASSPERAQPEQFF	TGTGCCAGCAGCCCAGAACGGGCGCAACCCGAGCAGTTCTTC
NA	once	TRBV5-4	TRBJ1-1	CASSLARRGSDTEAFF	TGTGCCAGCAGCTTGGCGCGGCGTGGGTCGGACACTGAAGCTTTCTTT
NA	NA	TRBV5-5	TRBJ2-6	CASSSYTTGANVLTF	TGTGCCAGCAGCTCATACACAACTGGGGCCAACGTCCTGACTTTC
TRBD2	NA	TRBV29-1	TRBJ2-1	CSVTSLANEQFF	TGCAGCGTGACTAGCTTGGCGAATGAGCAGTTCTTC